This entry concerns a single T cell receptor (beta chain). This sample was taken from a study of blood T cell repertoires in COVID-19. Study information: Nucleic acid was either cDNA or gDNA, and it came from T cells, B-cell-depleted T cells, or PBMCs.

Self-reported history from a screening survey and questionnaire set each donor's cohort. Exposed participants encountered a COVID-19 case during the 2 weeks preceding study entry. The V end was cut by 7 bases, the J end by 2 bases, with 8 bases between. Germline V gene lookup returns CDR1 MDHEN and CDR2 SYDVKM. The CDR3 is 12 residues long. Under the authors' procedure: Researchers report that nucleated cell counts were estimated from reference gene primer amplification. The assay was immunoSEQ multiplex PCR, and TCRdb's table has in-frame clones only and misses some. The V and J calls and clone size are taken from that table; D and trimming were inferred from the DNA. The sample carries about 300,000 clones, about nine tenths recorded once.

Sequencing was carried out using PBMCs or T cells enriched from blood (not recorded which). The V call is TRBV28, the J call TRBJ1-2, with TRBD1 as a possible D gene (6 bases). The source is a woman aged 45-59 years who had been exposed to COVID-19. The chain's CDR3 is CASTGTNYGYTF. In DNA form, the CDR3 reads TGTGCCAGCACAGGGACAAACTATGGCTACACCTTC.